Listed below are T cell receptor beta chains from one sample, sequenced in a study of graft-versus-host responses after intestinal transplantation. Their cognate antigens are unknown. TCRdb's table, derived via immunoSEQ multiplex PCR, lists solely in-frame clones and lacks some. Of about 97,000 clones listed, roughly 89% are singletons. Material: unstimulated CD4+ T cells sorted from spleen or lymph node cells, obtained before transplant. Receptor source: a human donor who was the organ donor for an intestinal transplant. CDR3s include the opening cysteine and the closing phenylalanine or tryptophan. The D gene is left open where the match is weak. Only some rows state a clone size, as once, few, many or a class for expanded clones.

14	TRBJ1-1	TRBV27	.	once	TGTGCCAGCAGTTTCCCCAGGGCCCACACTGAAGCTTTCTTT	CASSFPRAHTEAFF
14	TRBJ2-5	TRBV29-1	TRBD2	.	TGCAGCGTTGTCGGACTAGCGGGGGCAGAGACCCAGTACTTC	CSVVGLAGAETQYF
17	TRBJ2-7	TRBV27	TRBD1	.	TGTGCCACCCAAAGCCGCACCGGGACAGGGAAACCTAGAGAGCAGTACTTC	CATQSRTGTGKPREQYF
14	TRBJ2-2	TRBV6-1	.	once	TGTGCCAGCACTTGGATACAGATCACCGGGGAGCTGTTTTTT	CASTWIQITGELFF
13	TRBJ1-1	TRBV7-8	.	.	TGTGCCAGCAGCTTAGTCAGGGGCACTGAAGCTTTCTTT	CASSLVRGTEAFF
14	TRBJ1-5	TRBV4-1	.	.	TGCGCCAGCAGCCAAGCGACAAGCAATCAGCCCCAGCATTTT	CASSQATSNQPQHF
14	TRBJ1-1	TRBV19	TRBD1	.	TGTGCCAGTAGTGGGACAGGGGCGGGGACTGAAGCTTTCTTT	CASSGTGAGTEAFF
14	TRBJ2-2	TRBV2	.	.	TGTGCCAGCAGTTATTGGGAGGCCACCGGGGAGCTGTTTTTT	CASSYWEATGELFF
13	TRBJ2-7	TRBV14	.	.	TGTGCCAGCAGCGGGGGGACCAACTACGAGCAGTACTTC	CASSGGTNYEQYF
14	TRBJ2-1	TRBV5-1	.	.	TGCGCCAGCAGCCCGCGGACCGGCGGGAATGAGCAGTTCTTC	CASSPRTGGNEQFF
15	TRBJ2-2	TRBV11-2	.	once	TGTGCCAGCAGCTTACGGAGGGATAACACCGGGGAGCTGTTTTTT	CASSLRRDNTGELFF
14	TRBJ1-4	TRBV19	.	.	TGTGCCAGTAAGGTACGGGGATCCGGGAAAAAACTGTTTTTT	CASKVRGSGKKLFF
16	TRBJ2-4	TRBV4-1	TRBD2	.	TGCGCCAGCAGCCAAGATCGGCCAGCGGGGGCCAACATTCAGTACTTC	CASSQDRPAGANIQYF
15	TRBJ2-5	TRBV4-1	TRBD1	.	TGCGCCAGCAGCCAGGACAGGGTAAAGCAAGAGACCCAGTACTTC	CASSQDRVKQETQYF
13	TRBJ2-3	TRBV6-6	.	.	TGTGCCAGCAGTTACTCCGTCACAGATACGCAGTATTTT	CASSYSVTDTQYF
16	TRBJ1-6	TRBV30	.	.	TGTGCCTGGAGTGTACTGGCAGGTCCCATAAATTCACCCCTCCACTTT	CAWSVLAGPINSPLHF
19	TRBJ1-1	TRBV27	TRBD1	.	TGTGCCAGCAGTCCATATCACAGCCCGGGACAGGGCAAGAACACTGAAGCTTTCTTT	CASSPYHSPGQGKNTEAFF
15	TRBJ1-1	TRBV4-2	.	.	TGTGCCAGCAGCCAAGGGGCAGGTTTTAACTCTGAAGCTTTCTTT	CASSQGAGFNSEAFF
18	TRBJ2-5	TRBV7-3	TRBD2	.	TGTGCCAGCAGCCAGCGACTAGCGGGGGGGCCTGCGAAGGAGACCCAGTACTTC	CASSQRLAGGPAKETQYF
13	TRBJ2-1	TRBV4-3	.	.	TGCGCCAGCAGCCAAGAACCAGACAATGAGCAGTTCTTC	CASSQEPDNEQFF
15	TRBJ2-1	TRBV6-1	TRBD1	.	TGTGCCAGCAGCGCCGGGACAGGGGGAGTGTATGAGCAGTTCTTC	CASSAGTGGVYEQFF
14	TRBJ2-5	TRBV2	TRBD1	.	TGTGCCAGCAGCCGGGACAGGGGAGGAGAGACCCAGTACTTC	CASSRDRGGETQYF
15	TRBJ2-1	TRBV5-6	.	.	TGTGCCAGCAGCTTGTTCCCAGGCGTATACAATGAGCAGTTCTTC	CASSLFPGVYNEQFF
14	TRBJ1-3	TRBV5-1	.	.	TGCGCCAGCAGCTTGGCACCGTCCGGAGACACCATATATTTT	CASSLAPSGDTIYF
16	TRBJ2-5	TRBV5-8	TRBD1	.	TGTGCCAGCAACACCAACCAACAGGGGAAACAAGAGACCCAGTACTTC	CASNTNQQGKQETQYF
15	TRBJ1-1	TRBV5-8	TRBD1	.	TGTGCCAGCAGAAGCGGACAGGGTGGGAACACTGAAGCTTTCTTT	CASRSGQGGNTEAFF
13	TRBJ1-5	TRBV7-2	.	once	TGTGCCAGCAGCTTAATACAGAATCAGCCCCAGCATTTT	CASSLIQNQPQHF
16	TRBJ2-1	TRBV4-1	TRBD2	once	TGCGCCAGCAGCCAAGTAAAGACTAGCGGGCCAGGGGTGCAGTTCTTC	CASSQVKTSGPGVQFF
18	TRBJ1-1	TRBV5-1	TRBD1	.	TGCGCCAGCAGCTTGGCCGTAACAGGGGGCCCCATGAACACTGAAGCTTTCTTT	CASSLAVTGGPMNTEAFF
15	TRBJ2-1	TRBV30	TRBD2	.	TGTGCCTGGATAAGACTAGCGGGGGGAGGCAATGAGCAGTTCTTC	CAWIRLAGGGNEQFF
11	TRBJ1-2	TRBV29-1	.	.	TGCAGCGTTGAAAAGCTCTATGGCTACACCTTC	CSVEKLYGYTF
13	TRBJ2-1	TRBV9	.	.	TGTGCCAGCAGCGGATCCAGCGATCGGGAGCAGTTCTTC	CASSGSSDREQFF
14	TRBJ2-2	TRBV2	TRBD1	.	TGTGCCAGCAGGGGGACAGGCCACACCGGGGAGCTGTTTTTT	CASRGTGHTGELFF
16	TRBJ2-1	TRBV7-2	.	.	TGTGCCAGCAGCCCACGGGAGCCACTCTCCTACAATGAGCAGTTCTTC	CASSPREPLSYNEQFF
16	TRBJ2-5	TRBV27	.	.	TGTGCCAGCAGGGGGACCTGGAGGGAAGTGGGAGAGACCCAGTACTTC	CASRGTWREVGETQYF
15	TRBJ2-7	TRBV5-1	.	.	TGCGCCAGCAGCTTAGGGGGGGCGCCGAGGTACGAGCAGTACTTC	CASSLGGAPRYEQYF
15	TRBJ2-1	TRBV5-4	TRBD2	.	TGTGCCAGCAGCCATAGCGGGGGAAACTACAATGAGCAGTTCTTC	CASSHSGGNYNEQFF
14	TRBJ1-6	TRBV18	TRBD1	.	TGTGCCAGCTCGGCCGGGACAGGGAATTCACCCCTCCACTTT	CASSAGTGNSPLHF
15	TRBJ2-3	TRBV7-3	TRBD1	.	TGTGCCAGCAGCCCGGGGACAGGGGGCACAGATACGCAGTATTTT	CASSPGTGGTDTQYF
16	TRBJ2-5	TRBV7-2	TRBD2	.	TGTGCCAGCAGCTTAGTTTGGGCGGGGGATCAAGAGACCCAGTACTTC	CASSLVWAGDQETQYF
14	TRBJ1-2	TRBV28	.	.	TGTGCCAGCAGCACCTGGGGGGGAGACTATGGCTACACCTTC	CASSTWGGDYGYTF
15	TRBJ2-7	TRBV5-1	.	.	TGCGCCAGCAGCTCAGGAAGGACAGCGACCTACGAGCAGTACTTC	CASSSGRTATYEQYF
17	TRBJ1-2	TRBV7-1	.	.	TGTGCCAGCAGCTGCAGTCCTAACGAGGGAAAGACCTATGGCTACACCTTC	CASSCSPNEGKTYGYTF
19	TRBJ2-6	TRBV7-7	.	.	TGTGCCAGCAGCGCTGTTATTAAGTGCCACAAAAGTCGGGCCAACGTCCTGACTTTC	CASSAVIKCHKSRANVLTF
16	TRBJ2-6	TRBV7-2	.	.	TGTGCCAGCAGTTGGGGACACAGCTCTGGGGCCAACGTCCTGACTTTC	CASSWGHSSGANVLTF
14	TRBJ2-4	TRBV7-3	TRBD1	.	TGTGCCAGCAGCTCACAGGGGGGCAAAAACATTCAGTACTTC	CASSSQGGKNIQYF
12	TRBJ2-5	TRBV7-3	.	.	TGTGCCAGCAGCCAGGACTCCGGGACCCAGTACTTC	CASSQDSGTQYF